The clone carrying this T cell receptor beta chain was seen many times. The data were taken from a study of T cells in Graves' hyperthyroidism and ophthalmopathy. V trimming: 7 bases; J trimming: 0 bases; junction bases outside the gene matches: 8. The germline V gene encodes CDR1 MNHNS and CDR2 SASEGT. This CDR3 is 15 amino acids long. Researchers amplified the TCR beta CDR3 regions from RNA transcripts. HTBI primers drove first-round RT-PCR of the TCR CDR3. TCRdb reprocessed the multiplex PCR reads via MiXCR and lists one record per CDR3 protein. The data contain under 350,000 distinct CDR3 sequences, 20% to 30% of them singletons.

This sequence originates from a man aged 40-49 years with Graves' hyperthyroidism that later progressed to Graves' ophthalmopathy. The material sequenced was blood. The chain links TRBV6-1 to TRBJ1-2, with TRBD1 matching 7 bases. The CDR3 DNA is TGTGCCAGCAAGAGGACAGGTCTAGCTAACTATGGCTACACCTTC. The encoded protein is CASKRTGLANYGYTF.